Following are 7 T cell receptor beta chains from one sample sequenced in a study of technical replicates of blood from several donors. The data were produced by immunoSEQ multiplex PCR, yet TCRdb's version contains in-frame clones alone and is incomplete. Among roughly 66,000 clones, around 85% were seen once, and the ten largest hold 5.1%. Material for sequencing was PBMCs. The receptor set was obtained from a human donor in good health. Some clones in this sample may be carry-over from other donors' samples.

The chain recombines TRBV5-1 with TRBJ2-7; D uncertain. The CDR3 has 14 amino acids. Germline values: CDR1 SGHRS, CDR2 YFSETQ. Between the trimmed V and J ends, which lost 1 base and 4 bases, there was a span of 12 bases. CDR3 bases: TGCGCCAGCAGCTTGAACAGAGTGAGATACGAGCAGTACTTC. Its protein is CASSLNRVRYEQYF.

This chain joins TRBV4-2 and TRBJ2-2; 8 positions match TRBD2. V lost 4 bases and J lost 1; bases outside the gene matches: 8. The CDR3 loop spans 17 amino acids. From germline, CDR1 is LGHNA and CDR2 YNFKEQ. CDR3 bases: TGTGCCAGCAGCCGCGGACTAGCCCGGAAGAACACCGGGGAGCTGTTTTTT. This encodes CASSRGLARKNTGELFF.

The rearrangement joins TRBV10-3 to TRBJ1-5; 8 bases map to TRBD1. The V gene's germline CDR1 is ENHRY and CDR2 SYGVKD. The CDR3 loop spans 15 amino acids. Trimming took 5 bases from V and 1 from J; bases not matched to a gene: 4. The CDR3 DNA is TGTGCCATCAGTAGGACAGGGACCAGCAATCAGCCCCAGCATTTT. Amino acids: CAISRTGTSNQPQHF.

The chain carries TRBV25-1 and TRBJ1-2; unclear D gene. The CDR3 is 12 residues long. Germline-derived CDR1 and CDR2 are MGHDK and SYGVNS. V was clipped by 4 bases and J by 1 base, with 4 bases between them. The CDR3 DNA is TGTGCCAGCAGTGCCAGTAACTATGGCTACACCTTC. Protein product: CASSASNYGYTF.

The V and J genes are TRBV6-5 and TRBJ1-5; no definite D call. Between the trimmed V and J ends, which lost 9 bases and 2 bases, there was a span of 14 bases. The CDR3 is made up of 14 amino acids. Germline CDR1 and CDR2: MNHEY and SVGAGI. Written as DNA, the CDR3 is TGTGCCAGTTGGTCTTCGGGTGGCAATCAGCCCCAGCATTTT. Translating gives CASWSSGGNQPQHF.

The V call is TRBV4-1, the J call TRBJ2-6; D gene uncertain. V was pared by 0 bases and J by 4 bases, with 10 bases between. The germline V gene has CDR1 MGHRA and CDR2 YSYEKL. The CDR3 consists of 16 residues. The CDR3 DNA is TGCGCCAGCAGCCAAGATCCAGGCACCGGGGCCAACGTCCTGACTTTC. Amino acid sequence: CASSQDPGTGANVLTF.

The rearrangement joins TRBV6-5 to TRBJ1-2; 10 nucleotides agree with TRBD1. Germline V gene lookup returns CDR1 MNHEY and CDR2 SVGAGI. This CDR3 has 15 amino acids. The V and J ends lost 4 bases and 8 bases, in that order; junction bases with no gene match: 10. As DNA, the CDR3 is TGTGCCAGCAGTTCCTCCGGGACAGGGGTTCTGGGCTACACCTTC. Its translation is CASSSSGTGVLGYTF.